This entry features one T cell receptor beta chain sequence. Its antigen is undetermined. Template switching added a universal primer site, and cDNA bore unique molecular identifiers. TCRdb ran MiXCR on the 5' RACE reads and lists one entry per CDR3 protein. Among approximately 230,000 distinct CDR3 sequences listed, more than 13% were seen once. The data are from a study of identical twins. Study-level findings and limits: Twins shared out-of-frame alpha sequences with excess low generation probability. Not following the same donors, the study drew its conclusions from cross-sectional statistical analysis. With monozygotic twins, out-of-frame TCR alpha sharing exceeded what models estimated.

Trimming took 4 bases from V and 5 from J, leaving 16 bases between them. The CDR3 contains 14 residues. The germline gives CDR1 SGHRS, CDR2 YFSETQ. Input material: memory (CD45RO+) T cells sorted from blood. V gene TRBV5-1 combines with J gene TRBJ2-7; the D is unclear. This clonotype was sampled from a young woman in good health. As DNA, the CDR3 is TGCGCCAGCAGCCAATTAAAGGGTACGGACGAGCAGTACTTC. Protein product: CASSQLKGTDEQYF.